This T cell receptor beta chain was sequenced during a study of T-cell memory formation after mild COVID-19 (dated by TCRdb to about 2021). As for the study more broadly: TCR sequence clusters from the two donors were largely donor specific. Two young, previously healthy adult volunteers, one female and one male, were included in the cohort. Longitudinal TCRalpha and TCRbeta repertoire sequencing tracked T-cell clones expanding and contracting after mild COVID-19 in two donors. What the work shows at the level of the full study, not this receptor alone: Some responding clones were found in pre-infection memory, which suggests that pre-existing cross-reactive memory T cells took part in the SARS-CoV-2 response. Clones contracting from day 15 to 85 had balanced CD4/CD8 phenotypes, while a second wave expanding from day 15 to 37 was biased towards CD4+. Contracting CD4+ clones appeared mostly in the CM and EM memory subsets, whereas CD8+ clones were enriched in EMRA. The study included only a couple of mild cases, and larger cohorts that include severe cases with pre-infection samples were judged to be necessary. Whether the second-wave clones peaking on day 37 were SARS-CoV-2 specific was not confirmed.

Ficoll-Paque density gradient centrifugation was used to isolate PBMCs. The germline V gene yields SGDLS for CDR1 and YYNGEE for CDR2. A distance of 17 bases separates the germline ends of V and J, which lose 4 bases and 0 bases respectively. Including cysteine and phenylalanine, the CDR3 has 17 amino acids. Only the CDR3 DNA stays, 51 bases, in frame from base 1. Remarks on this clonotype: No antigen is known for it. Base qualities are not at hand, and no much larger clone is one base apart.

Instrument on record: Illumina NovaSeq 6000. cDNA libraries for TCRalpha and TCRbeta were prepared by 5'RACE using constant-segment primers, with sample barcodes and unique molecular identifiers added. Trizol reagent was used to extract RNA from every sample. The libraries were amplified in two PCR steps, and the second step added a second sample barcode and Illumina TruSeq adapters. Sequencing of libraries was performed on an Illumina NovaSeq with 2 x 150 bp paired-end reads. As for the authors' bioinformatics: With migec v1.2.7, reads were demultiplexed and then collapsed into UMI-guided consensus sequences. Using mixcr v2.1.11, the UMI consensuses were aligned to TRA and TRB V and J templates and assembled into clonotypes. Expanded or contracted clonotypes were those called significant by both edgeR and NoisET, with noise models trained on biological replicates. edgeR calls used a false discovery rate-adjusted p below 0.01 and a log2 fold-change threshold of 1. PCA with hierarchical clustering of max-normalized trajectories of the 1000 most abundant clonotypes was used as exploratory dynamics analysis. Separately sequenced CD4+ and CD8+ repertoires were used to assign a CD4 or CD8 phenotype to each responding clone. In TCRdb, the public reads were trimmed at Q25 with fastp and aligned with MiXCR, with productive beta chains retained. Rows are unified per CDR3 protein, each entry keeping the most common DNA and genes. These V and J calls derive from TCRdb rather than the authors' analysis. The sample table shows hundreds of thousands of distinct CDR3 sequences, and about a sixth are seen once. The top ten hold about 23% of the sample.

The V and J genes are TRBV9 and TRBJ2-1; the D gene is possibly TRBD2, with 6 bases matching. This TCR derives from a man between 18 and 35 years old who had mild COVID-19 (a few samples of this study predate the infection). The sample titles of this study are shuffled in the database, so cell type and time point are left out; the donor was told from shared clones. Material: PBMCs or a T cell subset sorted from them (not recorded which). The nucleotide sequence is given as TGTGCCAGCAGCCCGGGGGTTCTAGTAAACTCCTACAATGAGCAGTTCTTC. Translated, this is CASSPGVLVNSYNEQFF.